The 32 T cell receptor beta chains in this list originate from one sample, sequenced in a study of spatial heterogeneity in lung cancer. Findings and caveats of the study: For expanded intratumoral alpha and beta TCRs, counts tracked tumor mutation counts.

Documented time point: sample taken at primary tumor resection. The antigens for these receptors are not known. One entry per CDR3 protein, called by TCRdb with MiXCR from the 5' RACE reads. The sample holds roughly 3,500 distinct CDR3 sequences, 5.5% to 6.5% seen once. The sequenced sample was lung tumor tissue, obtained at surgery. These receptors were obtained from a female donor with early-stage non-small cell lung cancer.

This clonotype is medium-sized in the sample. The chain couples TRBV29-1 to TRBJ1-2, with a weak D call TRBD1 (5 bases). The CDR3 extends over 14 amino acids. The germline V gene has CDR1 SQVTM and CDR2 ANQGSEA. V was cut by 5 bases and J by 8 bases, with 21 bases left in between. The DNA of the CDR3 is TGCAGCGTTACCCCCTCGACGAGGGGAGAGGGCTACACCTTC. This encodes CSVTPSTRGEGYTF. Filled out from reference TRBV29-1 and TRBJ1-2, the complete variable domain reads SAVISQKPSRDICQRGTSLTIQCQVDSQVTMMFWYRQQPGQSLTLIATANQGSEATYESGFVIDKFPISRPNLTFSTLTVSNMSPEDSSIYLCSVTPSTRGEGYTFGSGTRLTVV.

Worth noting for this clonotype: The final CDR3 position lacks the conserved phenylalanine or tryptophan, pointing to a likely read error. The rearrangement links TRBV11-2 to TRBJ2-6, with D hard to call. From germline, CDR1 is SGHAT and CDR2 FQNNGV. Trimming removed 3 bases at V and 4 bases at J, with 10 bases between. The CDR3 runs 15 residues. CDR3 nucleotide sequence: TGTGCCAGCAGCTTTGGCCAGCCCGGGGCCAACGTCCTGACTCTC. Its translation: CASSFGQPGANVLTL.

The chain employs TRBV4-3 and TRBJ2-1; either TRBD1 or TRBD2 may fit D (5 bases each). Trimming took 5 bases from V and 9 from J, leaving 14 bases between them. The CDR3 contains 13 residues. Germline V gene sequence: CDR1 LGHNA, CDR2 YSLEER. The CDR3 spells CASSWGRGSEQFF. In DNA form, the CDR3 reads TGCGCCAGCAGCTGGGGGAGAGGGAGTGAGCAGTTCTTC.

By proportion, this clonotype is medium-sized. This chain connects TRBV2 to TRBJ2-1; 7 bases fit TRBD2. V was pared by 7 bases and J by 6 bases, with 9 bases of the junction left unmatched. CDR3 length: 14 amino acids. Per germline, CDR1 SNHLY and CDR2 FYNNEI. CDR3 coding DNA: TGTGCCAGCACCGGGGGGACTTTCGGCAATGAGCAGTTCTTC. Its protein product is CASTGGTFGNEQFF. Based on the CDR3 plus reference TRBV2 and TRBJ2-1, the full variable domain is EPEVTQTPSHQVTQMGQEVILRCVPISNHLYFYWYRQILGQKVEFLVSFYNNEISEKSEIFDDQFSVERPDGSNFTLKIRSTKLEDSAMYFCASTGGTFGNEQFFGPGTRLTVL.

This clonotype is deemed large. The chain has TRBV19 and TRBJ2-3; the D gene is possibly TRBD2 (5 bases). Germline V lookup: CDR1 LNHDA, CDR2 SQIVND (reference sequence). This CDR3 comprises 15 residues. Between the trimmed V and J ends, which lost 6 bases and 2 bases, there was a span of 15 bases. The CDR3 DNA follows: TGTGCCAGTAGCCCTTCGGAGGACCCCACAGATACGCAGTATTTT. Its translation is CASSPSEDPTDTQYF.

Within the sample, this clonotype is large. This sequence joins TRBV28 and TRBJ1-1; a possible D gene is TRBD1 (6 bases). Trimming took off 5 bases at V and 5 bases at J, with 15 bases between the two ends. This CDR3 spans 14 amino acids. Germline V gene sequence: CDR1 MDHEN, CDR2 SYDVKM. CDR3 loop: CASSPWGASTEAFF. The CDR3 bases are TGTGCCAGCAGTCCTTGGGGGGCATCGACTGAAGCTTTCTTT.

By its share, this clonotype is medium-sized. The V gene is TRBV29-1, the J gene TRBJ2-3; D is undetermined. V shed 3 bases and J shed 0 bases, with 7 bases lying between them. The length of the CDR3 is 13 residues. Germline V CDR1 and CDR2: SQVTM, ANQGSEA. In DNA form, the CDR3 reads TGCAGCGTTGAGGGTACAAGCACAGATACGCAGTATTTT. It codes for CSVEGTSTDTQYF.

This clonotype was observed at least ten times. This chain connects TRBV7-8 to TRBJ2-1; D perhaps matches TRBD2 (7 bases). CDR3 length equals 14 residues. The germline CDR1 and CDR2 sequences are SGHVS and FQNEAQ. V was shortened by 5 bases and J by 8 bases, with 16 bases between the two germline ends. This CDR3 reads CASSPRGRGDEQFF. In DNA form, the CDR3 reads TGTGCCAGCAGCCCTAGGGGGAGGGGCGATGAGCAGTTCTTC.

This clonotype showed up many times. For the CDR3, the DNA is TGTGCCAGCAGTCTTCATATGGGGGATACGCAGTATTTT. Translated, it gives CASSLHMGDTQYF. The chain links TRBV5-4 to TRBJ2-3; D not resolved. Germline CDR1 SGHNT, CDR2 YYREEE (reference sequence). Trimming cost V 5 bases and J 6 bases, with 13 bases left between them. This CDR3 contains 13 residues. Together with reference TRBV5-4 and TRBJ2-3, the CDR3 gives the full variable domain: ETGVTQSPTHLIKTRGQQVTLRCSSQSGHNTVSWYQQALGQGPQFIFQYYREEENGRGNFPPRFSGLQFPNYSSELNVNALELDDSALYLCASSLHMGDTQYFGPGTRLTVL.

Relative to its sample, this clonotype is medium-sized. The genes are TRBV20-1 and TRBJ2-2; D is uncertain. Germline CDR1 is DFQATT and CDR2 is SNEGSKA (reference sequence). This CDR3 contains 13 residues. V lost 2 bases to trimming and J lost 2 bases, with 6 bases between them. As DNA, the CDR3 is TGCAGTGCTAGACCCCGTAACACCGGGGAGCTGTTTTTT. It translates to CSARPRNTGELFF.

Within the sample, this clonotype is medium-sized. The chain recombines TRBV18 with TRBJ2-7; 8 bases line up with TRBD1. Trimming removed 4 bases from V and 5 bases from J; junction bases left unmatched: 13. The CDR3 is 16 amino acids. The germline gives CDR1 KGHSH, CDR2 LQKENI. CDR3 sequence (DNA): TGTGCCAGCTCACTAACCGGATCCGGACAGGGCCACGAGCAGTACGTC. Translation gives CASSLTGSGQGHEQYV.

By share, this clonotype ranks as medium-sized. V and J are TRBV10-3 and TRBJ2-7, with TRBD2 matching over 12 bases. Losses at the gene ends were 3 bases for V and 3 bases for J; bases not matched to a gene: 3. Germline assignment: CDR1 ENHRY and CDR2 SYGVKD. The CDR3 contains 15 residues. The CDR3 region has the DNA TGTGCCATCAGTGACCCGGGACTAGCGGGCTACGAGCAGTACGTC. This encodes CAISDPGLAGYEQYV.

This clonotype is labeled medium-sized. This chain links TRBV28 with TRBJ1-1, with 8 bases matching TRBD1. Germline lookup yields CDR1 MDHEN and CDR2 SYDVKM. The CDR3 is 15 residues long. V shed 5 bases, J shed 3 bases, and the junction held 8 bases outside the gene matches. The CDR3 protein is CASSMSRQGHTEAFF. DNA of the CDR3: TGTGCCAGCAGTATGAGCCGACAGGGGCACACTGAAGCTTTCTTT.

At least ten counts were recorded for this clonotype. V usage is TRBV7-9 and J usage is TRBJ2-5; possible D gene TRBD2, 6 bases. The germline CDR1 and CDR2 sequences are SEHNR and FQNEAQ (reference sequence). Trimming took 4 bases from V and 0 from J, leaving 9 bases between them. The CDR3 contains 14 residues. CDR3 DNA sequence: TGTGCCAGCAGCTCCGGAGGGAACCAAGAGACCCAGTACTTC. Amino acids: CASSSGGNQETQYF. The complete variable domain, with remaining parts taken from reference TRBV7-9 and TRBJ2-5, reads DTGVSQNPRHKITKRGQNVTFRCDPISEHNRLYWYRQTLGQGPEFLTYFQNEAQLEKSRLLSDRFSAERPKGSFSTLEIQRTEQGDSAMYLCASSSGGNQETQYFGPGTRLLVL.

This clonotype is categorized as medium-sized. The J gene is TRBJ2-7, the V gene TRBV3-1, with 9 bases fitting TRBD2. This CDR3 spans 16 amino acids. CDR1 is LGHDT and CDR2 is YNNKEL in the germline V gene (reference sequence). The V segment lost 1 base and the J segment 4 bases; nucleotides outside the gene matches: 8. The DNA for the CDR3 is TGTGCCAGCAGCCAAGGAATTAGCGGGAGTGTTTACGAGCAGTACGTC. As protein: CASSQGISGSVYEQYV.

By sample fraction, this clonotype is medium-sized. The CDR3 coding sequence is TGTGCCAGTACTAGGACAGGGGGTAACCAAGAGACCCAGTACTTC. Translating it yields CASTRTGGNQETQYF. The rearrangement joins TRBV19 to TRBJ2-5; TRBD1 matches 10 bases. Germline V gene data show CDR1 as LNHDA and CDR2 as SQIVND (reference sequence). The V segment lost 7 bases and the J segment 0 bases; nucleotides outside the gene matches: 5. The CDR3 sequence is 15 residues long.

This clonotype is medium-sized. This chain uses TRBV11-3 with TRBJ2-2; D assignment may be TRBD1 or TRBD2 (5 bases each). The V end lost 4 bases, the J end lost 8 bases, and 14 bases lay between the germline ends. The CDR3 runs 14 residues. Germline V lookup: CDR1 SGHNT, CDR2 YENEEA. CDR3 loop: CASSSGPYGGELFF. The DNA for the CDR3 is TGTGCCAGCAGCTCGGGACCCTACGGTGGGGAGCTGTTTTTT.

This clonotype was detected ten times or more. The J gene is TRBJ2-2, the V gene TRBV7-2, with 8 bases matching TRBD2. This CDR3 has 16 amino acids. After removal of 3 bases from V and 4 bases from J, the junction contained 7 bases not matched to a gene. Germline values: CDR1 SGHTA, CDR2 FQGNSA. This chain's CDR3 is CASSFVAGLGTGELFF. CDR3 nucleotides: TGTGCCAGCAGCTTCGTAGCGGGATTGGGCACCGGGGAGCTGTTTTTT.

This clonotype is medium-sized within its sample. The rearrangement joins TRBV20-1 to TRBJ1-5; D may be TRBD1 (6 bases). The length of the CDR3 is 15 residues. Germline CDR1 reads DFQATT; CDR2 reads SNEGSKA (reference sequence). Trimming took 6 bases from V and 0 from J, leaving 15 bases between them. The CDR3 sequence is CSAGYGTTSNQPQHF. The CDR3 coding sequence is TGCAGTGCGGGCTACGGGACAACTAGCAATCAGCCCCAGCATTTT.

This clonotype has ten or more counts. The chain combines TRBV27 with TRBJ2-7; 11 bases line up with TRBD2. J lost 7 bases, V lost 6 bases, and 11 bases had no gene match. The V gene's germline CDR1 is MNHEY and CDR2 SMNVEV (reference sequence). The CDR3 is made up of 15 amino acids. CDR3: CASSPGLAGSLEQYF. For the CDR3, the DNA is TGTGCCAGCAGCCCAGGACTAGCGGGTAGCCTGGAGCAGTACTTC.

This clonotype is medium-sized in the sample. This chain uses TRBV29-1 with TRBJ2-2; D not certain. The germline V and J ends were trimmed by 3 bases and 4 bases, with 9 bases remaining between them. There are 13 residues in the CDR3. Germline CDR1 SQVTM, CDR2 ANQGSEA. The CDR3 nucleotides are TGCAGCGTTGATTCCAGGCTCACCGGGGAGCTGTTTTTT. Translating it yields CSVDSRLTGELFF.

By sample fraction, this clonotype is medium-sized. The chain links TRBV6-6 to TRBJ2-5; D unclear. Germline V gene sequence: CDR1 MNHNY, CDR2 SVGAGI (reference sequence). Trimming stripped 6 bases from V and 7 bases from J, with 15 bases between. The CDR3 contains 13 residues. The CDR3 region has the DNA TGTGCCAGCAGACCGACTCGCTGGGGGACCCAGTACTTC. This encodes CASRPTRWGTQYF.

In this sample, this clonotype is medium-sized. The genes are TRBV5-1 and TRBJ2-5; D ambiguous. Deletions cut 0 bases from V and 2 bases from J, with 8 bases between. The CDR3 contains 14 residues. Germline lookup yields CDR1 SGHRS and CDR2 YFSETQ. The CDR3 DNA follows: TGCGCCAGCAGCTTGGGATATCCTCAAGAGACCCAGTACTTC. As protein: CASSLGYPQETQYF.

This clonotype rates as medium-sized. The chain is built from TRBV24-1 and TRBJ2-5; D not resolved. Per germline, CDR1 KGHDR and CDR2 SFDVKD. V was clipped by 2 bases and J by 2 bases, with 5 bases between them. The CDR3 is made up of 13 amino acids. The CDR3 nucleotides read TGTGCCACCAGTGATTCAGCACAAGAGACCCAGTACTTC. Amino acid sequence: CATSDSAQETQYF.

In this sample, this clonotype turned up many times. This chain links TRBV7-9 with TRBJ2-1; 9 nucleotides line up with TRBD2. Trimming at V came to 3 bases and at J to 2 bases, leaving 8 bases not matched to a gene. This CDR3 has 17 amino acids. CDR1 is SEHNR, CDR2 FQNEAQ, per germline (reference sequence). The CDR3 region is CASSLGLARHPYNEQFF. The CDR3 bases are TGTGCCAGCAGCTTGGGACTAGCTAGGCATCCCTACAATGAGCAGTTCTTC.

By frequency in the sample, this clonotype is medium-sized (0.01 to 0.1%). This chain links TRBV19 with TRBJ2-6, with D tentatively TRBD1 (5 bases). The CDR3 has 16 amino acids. Trimming took off 0 bases at V and 0 bases at J, with 6 bases between the two ends. Germline-derived CDR1 and CDR2 are LNHDA and SQIVND (reference sequence). This chain's CDR3 is CASSIDQGSGANVLTF. Written as DNA, the CDR3 is TGTGCCAGTAGTATAGATCAGGGCTCTGGGGCCAACGTCCTGACTTTC.

By sample fraction, this clonotype is medium-sized. The chain uses TRBV12-3 or TRBV12-4 and TRBJ1-5; D possibly corresponds to TRBD1 (5 bases). The CDR3 spans 13 residues. The V end was cut by 7 bases, the J end by 6 bases, with 13 bases between. Here the CDR3 DNA reads TGTGCCAGCACCCCGACAGAAAGTCAGCCCCAGCATTTT. Encoded protein: CASTPTESQPQHF.

Relative to its sample, this clonotype is medium-sized. This chain joins TRBV6-2 or TRBV6-3 and TRBJ2-2; 13 bases fit TRBD2. The germline V gene has CDR1 MNHEY and CDR2 SVGEGT. This CDR3 spans 19 amino acids. J lost 2 bases, V lost 6 bases, and 12 bases had no gene match. This CDR3 reads CASRTPRLAGGLNTGELFF. CDR3 nucleotide sequence: TGTGCCAGCAGAACCCCCCGACTAGCGGGAGGTCTCAACACCGGGGAGCTGTTTTTT.

In the case of this clonotype: A read error is possible here, since a much larger clone lies one base away. The chain joins TRBV20-1 to TRBJ2-7; 8 nucleotides agree with TRBD2. Germline CDR1 reads DFQATT; CDR2 reads SNEGSKA (reference sequence). CDR3 length: 15 amino acids. The CDR3 DNA sequence: TGCAGTGCGGCAAGAAGCGGGAGTTGGCGGTACGAGCTGTACTTC. Protein sequence: CSAARSGSWRYELYF.

In its sample, this clonotype is medium-sized. The chain carries TRBV7-2 and TRBJ1-2; no reliable D call. This CDR3 contains 14 residues. Trimming cost V 1 base and J 2 bases, with 8 bases left between them. Germline CDR1 reads SGHTA; CDR2 reads FQGNSA. CDR3 sequence: CASSLELKNYGYTF. The CDR3 coding sequence is TGTGCCAGCAGCTTAGAACTGAAAAACTATGGCTACACCTTC.

This clonotype is medium-sized by share. This chain uses TRBV7-8 with TRBJ1-5; no reliable D call. V shed 5 bases and J shed 9 bases, with 17 bases lying between them. The CDR3 is 14 amino acids. Germline V gives CDR1 SGHVS, CDR2 FQNEAQ. The CDR3 DNA is TGTGCCAGCAGCCCCCCAAGGCCCGAGGGGCCCCAGCATTTT. Amino acids: CASSPPRPEGPQHF.

This clonotype was detected ten times or more. V gene TRBV12-5 combines with J gene TRBJ2-2; D is unresolved. The length of the CDR3 is 12 residues. The V gene lost 6 bases and the J gene lost 3 bases, with 5 bases spanning the gap. Germline-derived CDR1 and CDR2 are LGHNT and FRNRAP. CDR3 residues: CASGRDTGELFF. The CDR3 region has the DNA TGTGCTAGTGGGAGAGACACCGGGGAGCTGTTTTTT.